Each of the 15 T cell receptor beta chains below was sequenced from the same sample in a study of blood T cell repertoires in COVID-19. Measured with immunoSEQ multiplex PCR; TCRdb has only the in-frame clones, and not every one. The table has fewer than 200,000 clones, roughly four fifths seen once. Sequencing input: peripheral blood. The origin of the receptors is a woman older than 75 with COVID-19, enrolled during active disease.

This clone is a singleton in its sample. The chain carries TRBV28 and TRBJ2-5; possible D gene TRBD1, 6 bases. The CDR3 has 15 amino acids. Trimming took off 4 bases at V and 2 bases at J, with 14 bases between the two ends. Germline assignment: CDR1 MDHEN and CDR2 SYDVKM. The CDR3 nucleotides read TGTGCCAGCAGTTCATCCCCGGGACAACAAGAGACCCAGTACTTC. It yields the protein CASSSSPGQQETQYF.

This chain links TRBV7-2 with TRBJ1-2, with D hard to call. Trimming left V 5 bases short and J 2 bases short, with 15 bases between. In germline, CDR1 is SGHTA, CDR2 FQGNSA. This CDR3 contains 15 residues. The CDR3 loop reads CASSLTIHYNYGYTF. CDR3 sequence (DNA): TGTGCCAGCAGCCTCACGATTCACTACAACTATGGCTACACCTTC.

This chain joins TRBV24-1 and TRBJ1-2; 9 nucleotides line up with TRBD1. The germline V gene has CDR1 KGHDR and CDR2 SFDVKD. The junction had 0 bases not matched to a gene; V was cut back by 4 bases and J by 4 bases. The CDR3 consists of 13 residues. The CDR3 reads CATSETGGYGYTF. In DNA, the CDR3 is TGTGCCACCAGTGAGACAGGGGGCTATGGCTACACCTTC.

J is TRBJ2-3 and V is TRBV5-1; 7 bases map to TRBD2. Per germline, CDR1 SGHRS and CDR2 YFSETQ. The junction had 10 bases not matched to a gene; V was cut back by 4 bases and J by 2 bases. This CDR3 has 16 residues. The CDR3 loop is CASSPADLAATDTQYF. The CDR3 nucleotides are TGCGCCAGCAGCCCGGCGGATCTAGCGGCCACAGATACGCAGTATTTT. Filled out from reference TRBV5-1 and TRBJ2-3, the complete variable domain reads KAGVTQTPRYLIKTRGQQVTLSCSPISGHRSVSWYQQTPGQGLQFLFEYFSETQRNKGNFPGRFSGRQFSNSRSEMNVSTLELGDSALYLCASSPADLAATDTQYFGPGTRLTVL.

This chain links TRBV6-2 or TRBV6-3 with TRBJ2-2, with a possible D match to TRBD2 (7 bases). Deletions cut 0 bases from V and 0 bases from J, with 11 bases between. The germline V gene encodes CDR1 MNHEY and CDR2 SVGEGT. This CDR3 comprises 17 residues. The CDR3: CASSYSWRGPNTGELFF. The CDR3 nucleotides are TGTGCCAGCAGTTACTCCTGGCGGGGGCCGAACACCGGGGAGCTGTTTTTT.

V is TRBV5-1 and J is TRBJ2-2; 9 bases map to TRBD2. The germline CDR1 and CDR2 sequences are SGHRS and YFSETQ. The CDR3 has 16 amino acids. J gave up 5 bases and V 4 bases, and 9 bases lay outside the gene matches. This CDR3 is CASSILAGEGTGELFF. CDR3 in DNA: TGCGCCAGCAGCATCTTAGCGGGAGAAGGGACCGGGGAGCTGTTTTTT.

The chain is built from TRBV28 and TRBJ2-7; D remains ambiguous. The germline gives CDR1 MDHEN, CDR2 SYDVKM. Between the trimmed V and J ends, which lost 1 base and 6 bases, there was a span of 13 bases. This CDR3 comprises 14 residues. The chain's CDR3 is CASSLLGAVGEQYF. The DNA for the CDR3 is TGTGCCAGCAGTTTATTAGGTGCGGTAGGCGAGCAGTACTTC.

The V gene is TRBV7-8, the J gene TRBJ2-7; TRBD1 might be the D (6 bases). V shed 5 bases and J shed 5 bases, with 13 bases lying between them. Germline CDR1 and CDR2: SGHVS and FQNEAQ. The CDR3 length is 13 residues. Here the CDR3 DNA reads TGTGCCAGCAGCAGGGGGAGAGGTAACGAGCAGTACTTC. It is translated as CASSRGRGNEQYF.

This clone appeared a few times. The chain links TRBV29-1 to TRBJ2-4; D ambiguous. The CDR3 contains 11 residues. The V end was cut by 7 bases, the J end by 2 bases, with 6 bases between. Per the germline V gene, CDR1 is SQVTM and CDR2 is ANQGSEA. The CDR3 loop is CSGATKNIQYF. The CDR3 coding sequence is TGCAGCGGGGCAACCAAAAACATTCAGTACTTC.

The chain employs TRBV6-2 or TRBV6-3 and TRBJ1-2, with 8 nucleotides matching TRBD1. The germline CDR1 and CDR2 sequences are MNHEY and SVGEGT. The V gene end was trimmed by 6 bases and the J gene end by 4 bases; junction bases not matched to a gene: 4. The CDR3 has 13 amino acids. CDR3 in amino acids: CASSRDRGYGYTF. Here the CDR3 DNA reads TGTGCCAGCAGCCGCGACAGGGGCTATGGCTACACCTTC.

The CDR3 DNA reads TGTGCCAGTAGTAAAAAGTTAGCGGGGGGCCCTAGCTCCTACGAGCAGTACTTC. Residues: CASSKKLAGGPSSYEQYF. The V gene is TRBV19, the J gene TRBJ2-7, with TRBD2 matching 10 bases. CDR3 length: 18 amino acids. Germline CDR1 LNHDA, CDR2 SQIVND (reference sequence). V dropped 4 bases and J dropped 0; count of bases not matched to a gene: 12.

The J gene is TRBJ1-5, the V gene TRBV4-2; 9 nucleotides match TRBD1. The ends lost 1 base at V and 6 bases at J; junction bases unmatched: 7. Germline loops: CDR1 LGHNA, CDR2 YNFKEQ. The CDR3 covers 16 residues. The CDR3 protein is CASSQGGGQGSQPQHF. CDR3 sequence (DNA): TGTGCCAGCAGCCAAGGTGGGGGACAGGGAAGTCAGCCCCAGCATTTT.

The rearrangement joins TRBV7-2 to TRBJ1-1, with TRBD1 as a possible D gene (5 bases). CDR3 size: 12 residues. CDR1 is SGHTA and CDR2 is FQGNSA in the germline V gene. Trimming stripped 0 bases from V and 7 bases from J, with 6 bases between. The CDR3 spells CASSLATGEAFF. In DNA, the CDR3 is TGTGCCAGCAGCTTAGCTACAGGTGAAGCTTTCTTT.

This rearrangement joins TRBV11-2 to TRBJ2-1; the match to TRBD1 covers 10 bases. CDR3 length equals 14 residues. In germline, CDR1 is SGHAT, CDR2 FQNNGV. The V segment lost 8 bases and the J segment 6 bases; nucleotides outside the gene matches: 7. The CDR3 sequence: CASGIDRGLNEQFF. The CDR3 DNA reads TGTGCCAGCGGCATTGACAGGGGGCTCAATGAGCAGTTCTTC.

The gene calls are TRBV14 and TRBJ1-6; D call uncertain. Trimming left V 5 bases short and J 9 bases short, with 20 bases between. The CDR3 sequence is 16 residues long. Germline lookup yields CDR1 SGHDN and CDR2 FVKESK. The chain's CDR3 is CASSSGGWSGSSPLHF. The CDR3 nucleotides are TGTGCCAGCAGCTCCGGTGGGTGGTCGGGAAGTTCACCCCTCCACTTT.